Following are 13 T cell receptor beta chains from one sample sequenced in a study of T cells after yellow fever vaccination. TCRdb passed the 5' RACE reads through MiXCR, listing each CDR3 protein once. The sample has about 630,000 distinct CDR3 sequences, roughly an eighth seen once. The source was PBMCs, collected on the day of the yellow fever booster vaccination. The receptor source for this set is a young man who received the YFV17D yellow fever vaccine.

The chain employs TRBV18 and TRBJ2-4; D is ambiguous. The germline CDR1 and CDR2 sequences are KGHSH and LQKENI. V lost 3 bases to trimming and J lost 0 bases, with 9 bases between them. This CDR3 spans 15 amino acids. CDR3 in amino acids: CASSPTPLAKNIQYF. The CDR3 region has the DNA TGTGCCAGCTCACCGACACCCCTAGCCAAAAACATTCAGTACTTC.

This clonotype was found a few times. The chain is built from TRBV30 and TRBJ2-3; 12 bases line up with TRBD2. After removal of 3 bases from V and 2 bases from J, the junction contained 15 bases not matched to a gene. The germline CDR1 and CDR2 sequences are GTSNPN and SVGIG (reference sequence). This CDR3 is 19 amino acids long. CDR3 sequence: CAWSPRTSGKRVDTDTQYF. The CDR3 DNA is TGTGCCTGGAGCCCCAGGACTAGCGGGAAAAGGGTTGACACAGATACGCAGTATTTT.

The chain has TRBV6-5 and TRBJ2-7, with 11 bases that match TRBD1. From germline, CDR1 is MNHEY and CDR2 SVGAGI. The CDR3 length is 16 residues. After removal of 4 bases from V and 3 bases from J, the junction contained 8 bases not matched to a gene. The CDR3 nucleotides read TGTGCCAGCAGTTTCAACCGGGACAGGGGGGACTACGAGCAGTACTTC. It yields the protein CASSFNRDRGDYEQYF.

The chain combines TRBV9 with TRBJ2-2; D unresolved. CDR3 length: 15 residues. V lost 0 bases, J lost 3 bases, and 9 bases lay in between. Per germline, CDR1 SGDLS and CDR2 YYNGEE. The CDR3 DNA follows: TGTGCCAGCAGCGTAGATCCAGACTACACCGGGGAGCTGTTTTTT. It specifies CASSVDPDYTGELFF.

This chain joins TRBV5-4 and TRBJ2-7, with a possible D match to TRBD1 (5 bases). Germline lookup yields CDR1 SGHNT and CDR2 YYREEE (reference sequence). CDR3 length equals 14 residues. V was trimmed by 0 bases and J by 4 bases, leaving 11 bases between them. CDR3 bases: TGTGCCAGCAGCTTGGCCAGGCAGGGTTACGAGCAGTACTTC. Translating gives CASSLARQGYEQYF. Filled out from reference TRBV5-4 and TRBJ2-7, the complete variable domain reads ETGVTQSPTHLIKTRGQQVTLRCSSQSGHNTVSWYQQALGQGPQFIFQYYREEENGRGNFPPRFSGLQFPNYSSELNVNALELDDSALYLCASSLARQGYEQYFGPGTRLTVT.

The J gene is TRBJ2-7, the V gene TRBV5-1; a weak D match, TRBD2 (5 bases). Trimming left V 0 bases short and J 8 bases short, with 15 bases between. The CDR3 is 14 residues long. CDR1 SGHRS and CDR2 YFSETQ come from the germline V gene. CDR3 region: CASSLDGPSWQQYF. The CDR3 region has the DNA TGCGCCAGCAGCTTGGACGGACCTAGCTGGCAGCAGTACTTC.

The CDR3 DNA reads TGCAGCGTTGCCGAGGGTACTAACTATGGCTACACCTTC. Protein sequence: CSVAEGTNYGYTF. The rearrangement uses TRBV29-1 and TRBJ1-2, with D hard to call. Trimming shortened V by 4 bases and J by 0 bases, and 9 bases separated the two germline ends. The CDR3 covers 13 residues. Germline V gene lookup returns CDR1 SQVTM and CDR2 ANQGSEA.

V gene TRBV2 combines with J gene TRBJ2-5; D uncertain. Germline CDR1 reads SNHLY; CDR2 reads FYNNEI. The V and J ends lost 6 bases and 5 bases respectively, with 16 bases between them. The CDR3 length is 14 residues. CDR3 amino acids: CASRPLRSGETQYF. CDR3 coding DNA: TGTGCCAGCAGGCCACTCCGTTCAGGCGAGACCCAGTACTTC.

There are a few counts of this clonotype. The chain employs TRBV29-1 and TRBJ2-3, with 9 bases identical to TRBD2. The CDR3 covers 16 residues. From germline, CDR1 is SQVTM and CDR2 ANQGSEA. V shed 7 bases, J shed 1 base, and the junction held 12 bases outside the gene matches. CDR3 residues: CSAGLAGFSGTDTQYF. CDR3 sequence (DNA): TGCAGCGCCGGGCTAGCGGGATTTTCAGGCACAGATACGCAGTATTTT.

This clonotype was detected a few times. The V and J genes are TRBV5-4 and TRBJ2-5; 7 nucleotides align to TRBD2. This CDR3 is 15 amino acids long. The germline V gene has CDR1 SGHNT and CDR2 YYREEE (reference sequence). With V trimmed by 2 bases and J by 5 bases, 9 bases remained unmatched. The CDR3, as DNA: TGTGCCAGCAGCTTTCGCGGGAGACTGCGGGAGACCCAGTACTTC. Translating it yields CASSFRGRLRETQYF.

The chain joins TRBV6-5 to TRBJ2-3; a weak D match, TRBD2 (6 bases). The V end was cut by 6 bases, the J end by 8 bases, with 15 bases between. CDR3 length: 13 amino acids. Germline CDR1 and CDR2: MNHEY and SVGAGI. CDR3 in DNA: TGTGCCAGCAGCACCACGCTGGAGGGTACGCAGTATTTT. Protein sequence: CASSTTLEGTQYF.

There are a few counts of this clonotype. V is TRBV7-8 and J is TRBJ2-3; TRBD1 or TRBD2 may be the D gene (5 bases each). The germline CDR1 and CDR2 sequences are SGHVS and FQNEAQ. The V end was cut by 8 bases, the J end by 0 bases, with 18 bases between. This CDR3 spans 16 amino acids. The CDR3 DNA sequence: TGTGCCAGCTCCCGTCTAACGAGGGGCAGCACAGATACGCAGTATTTT. The encoded protein is CASSRLTRGSTDTQYF.

CDR3 in amino acids: CASRQGQGREETQYF. Written as DNA, the CDR3 is TGTGCCAGCAGACAGGGACAGGGGAGAGAAGAGACCCAGTACTTC. The chain combines TRBV3-1 with TRBJ2-5; 10 positions match TRBD1. This CDR3 is 15 amino acids long. Germline assignment: CDR1 LGHDT and CDR2 YNNKEL (reference sequence). The V gene end was trimmed by 6 bases and the J gene end by 3 bases; junction bases not matched to a gene: 7.